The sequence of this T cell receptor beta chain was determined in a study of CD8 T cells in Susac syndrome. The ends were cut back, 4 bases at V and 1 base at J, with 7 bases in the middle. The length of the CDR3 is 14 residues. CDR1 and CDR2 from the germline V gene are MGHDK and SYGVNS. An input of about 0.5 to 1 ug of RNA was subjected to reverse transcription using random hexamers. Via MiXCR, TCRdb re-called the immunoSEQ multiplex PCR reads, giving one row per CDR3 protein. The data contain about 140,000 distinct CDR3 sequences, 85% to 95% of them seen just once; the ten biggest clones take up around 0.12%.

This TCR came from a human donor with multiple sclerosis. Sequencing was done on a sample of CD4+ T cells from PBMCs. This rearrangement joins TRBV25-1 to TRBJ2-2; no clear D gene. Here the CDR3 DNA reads TGTGCCAGCAGTGGGTCTGGGAACACCGGGGAGCTGTTTTTT. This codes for CASSGSGNTGELFF.